A single sample gave rise to the 30 T cell receptor beta chains below, sequenced in a study of glioma-infiltrating T cells after dendritic cell vaccination. The sample's time point: after dendritic cell vaccination, including at tumor progression/relapse. Generated by immunoSEQ multiplex PCR, the TCRdb table keeps only in-frame clones and is missing some. The profile shows some 90,000 clones, around four fifths of them singletons. Sequences were derived from blood, sampled after dendritic cell vaccination. These receptors originate from a human donor with glioblastoma.

The chain recombines TRBV6-1 with TRBJ1-5, with 7 bases identical to TRBD1. The V gene end was trimmed by 2 bases and the J gene end by 7 bases; junction bases not matched to a gene: 11. This CDR3 has 16 residues. CDR1 and CDR2 from the germline V gene are MNHNS and SASEGT. CDR3 loop: CASSERGGTVGQPQHF. The CDR3 coding sequence is TGTGCCAGCAGTGAACGGGGCGGGACAGTAGGACAGCCCCAGCATTTT.

The chain couples TRBV28 to TRBJ2-3; maybe TRBD1 (5 bases). V was clipped by 5 bases and J by 1 base, with 13 bases between them. This CDR3 is built from 15 residues. Germline V gene lookup returns CDR1 MDHEN and CDR2 SYDVKM. The CDR3 reads CASSQSSRGTDTQYF. The CDR3 DNA reads as TGTGCCAGCAGTCAATCATCCAGGGGCACAGATACGCAGTATTTT.

The chain links TRBV6-5 to TRBJ1-1, with TRBD1 as a possible D gene (6 bases). The CDR3 runs to 12 residues. Germline CDR1 reads MNHEY; CDR2 reads SVGAGI. V lost 6 bases to trimming and J lost 7 bases, with 12 bases between them. CDR3 region: CASSRTANEAFF. CDR3 DNA sequence: TGTGCCAGCAGCCGGACAGCTAATGAAGCTTTCTTT.

The chain employs TRBV5-4 and TRBJ1-3, with 11 bases that match TRBD1. From germline, CDR1 is SGHNT and CDR2 YYREEE (reference sequence). CDR3 length: 15 residues. V lost 7 bases and J lost 4; bases outside the gene matches: 7. The CDR3 sequence: CASSRTGGYGNTIYF. In DNA, the CDR3 is TGTGCCAGCTCACGGACAGGGGGCTACGGAAACACCATATATTTT.

The chain recombines TRBV18 with TRBJ2-2; D ambiguous. The CDR3 has 14 residues. Looked up from germline, CDR1 is KGHSH and CDR2 is LQKENI. V dropped 3 bases and J dropped 5 bases, with 10 bases sitting between them. This chain's CDR3 is CASSPTTGTGELFF. Written as DNA, the CDR3 is TGTGCCAGCTCACCCACGACCGGGACCGGGGAGCTGTTTTTT.

The genes are TRBV6-5 and TRBJ2-7; TRBD2 matches 7 bases. The CDR3 sequence is 14 residues long. Germline V CDR1 and CDR2: MNHEY, SVGAGI. V lost 6 bases, J lost 4 bases, and 9 bases stayed unmatched. CDR3: CASRLGTTSYEQYF. CDR3 bases: TGTGCCAGCAGGCTCGGGACTACCTCTTACGAGCAGTACTTC.

The chain is built from TRBV5-6 and TRBJ2-7; D not certain. The CDR3 loop spans 13 amino acids. Deletions cut 2 bases from V and 2 bases from J, with 8 bases between. The germline CDR1 and CDR2 sequences are SGHDT and YYEEEE. CDR3: CASSFTRPYEQYF. CDR3 DNA: TGTGCCAGCAGCTTTACACGTCCCTACGAGCAGTACTTC.

This clone appeared once. The J gene is TRBJ2-5, the V gene TRBV6-1; D possibly corresponds to TRBD2 (6 bases). Trimming shortened V by 2 bases and J by 3 bases, and 7 bases separated the two germline ends. CDR1 and CDR2 (germline): MNHNS, SASEGT. The CDR3 extends over 13 amino acids. The CDR3 is CASSETGEETQYF. CDR3 DNA sequence: TGTGCCAGCAGTGAAACGGGGGAAGAGACCCAGTACTTC.

This chain joins TRBV4-1 and TRBJ2-2, with TRBD2 matching 11 bases. The CDR3 spans 18 residues. Trimming at V came to 1 base and at J to 2 bases, leaving 6 bases not matched to a gene. CDR1 is MGHRA and CDR2 is YSYEKL in the germline V gene. CDR3 residues: CASSQAALAGGNTGELFF. The CDR3 DNA reads as TGCGCCAGCAGCCAAGCTGCCCTAGCGGGAGGCAACACCGGGGAGCTGTTTTTT.

The chain carries TRBV11-2 and TRBJ2-7; D is uncertain. Germline CDR1 reads SGHAT; CDR2 reads FQNNGV. The CDR3 is 18 residues long. V lost 1 base, J lost 2 bases, and 21 bases lay in between. The CDR3: CASSLGHQLRTRTYEQYF. The CDR3 DNA is TGTGCCAGCAGCTTAGGTCATCAGCTACGCACGAGGACCTACGAGCAGTACTTC.

The chain recombines TRBV4-1 with TRBJ2-1; 7 nucleotides match TRBD1. The V gene's germline CDR1 is MGHRA and CDR2 YSYEKL. This CDR3 has 16 amino acids. V was clipped by 0 bases and J by 9 bases; unmatched bases: 11. As DNA, the CDR3 is TGCGCCAGCAGCCAAGAGGCGGCAGGGGGATCGGGTGAGCAGTTCTTC. Translated, it gives CASSQEAAGGSGEQFF.

This clone was detected only once. The CDR3 sequence is CASSVGQGSPGDTIYF. DNA of the CDR3: TGTGCCAGCAGTGTTGGACAGGGAAGTCCTGGGGACACCATATATTTT. The chain has TRBV6-1 and TRBJ1-3, with TRBD1 matching over 8 bases. The CDR3 contains 16 residues. Germline V gives CDR1 MNHNS, CDR2 SASEGT. The V gene end was trimmed by 4 bases and the J gene end by 8 bases; junction bases not matched to a gene: 13.

This chain connects TRBV6-5 to TRBJ2-3, with a weak D call TRBD2 (5 bases). CDR1 and CDR2 from the germline V gene are MNHEY and SVGAGI. Trimming took off 0 bases at V and 2 bases at J, with 12 bases between the two ends. The CDR3 is 16 residues long. The CDR3: CASSYSGRGPTDTQYF. The CDR3 bases are TGTGCCAGCAGTTACTCTGGTCGGGGTCCCACAGATACGCAGTATTTT.

This clone has just one count. V and J are TRBV6-1 and TRBJ2-5, with 7 bases matching TRBD1. V gave up 1 base and J gave up 3 bases; unmatched junction bases: 2. CDR1 MNHNS and CDR2 SASEGT come from the germline V gene. This CDR3 has 14 amino acids. The CDR3 DNA reads TGTGCCAGCAGTGAAGACAGGGGCGAAGAGACCCAGTACTTC. Translating it yields CASSEDRGEETQYF.

The V gene is TRBV7-9, the J gene TRBJ1-4, with TRBD1 as a possible D gene (5 bases). V shed 3 bases and J shed 7 bases, with 12 bases lying between them. Germline lookup yields CDR1 SEHNR and CDR2 FQNEAQ (reference sequence). The CDR3 spans 14 residues. The DNA for the CDR3 is TGTGCCAGCAGCTTGCGGCAAGACAGTGAAAAACTGTTTTTT. It is translated as CASSLRQDSEKLFF.

This chain uses TRBV7-2 with TRBJ2-1; possibly TRBD1 for D (5 bases). Germline V gene data show CDR1 as SGHTA and CDR2 as FQGNSA. The germline V and J ends were trimmed by 3 bases and 4 bases, with 19 bases remaining between them. The CDR3 has 17 amino acids. CDR3 nucleotide sequence: TGTGCCAGCAGCTTCTACATTCAGGGCTTCGATTACAATGAGCAGTTCTTC. This codes for CASSFYIQGFDYNEQFF.

The genes are TRBV9 and TRBJ1-2, with 8 bases matching TRBD1. Germline-derived CDR1 and CDR2 are SGDLS and YYNGEE. The CDR3 spans 16 residues. Trimming removed 0 bases from V and 4 bases from J; junction bases left unmatched: 8. The CDR3 protein is CASSVEIGRGPYGYTF. DNA of the CDR3: TGTGCCAGCAGCGTAGAGATTGGCAGGGGGCCCTATGGCTACACCTTC.

This clone has just a few counts. The rearrangement joins TRBV7-9 to TRBJ1-3; D is uncertain. The CDR3 runs to 12 residues. V was cut by 10 bases and J by 4 bases, with 11 bases left in between. Germline-derived CDR1 and CDR2 are SEHNR and FQNEAQ (reference sequence). The CDR3 loop reads CATSVWGNTIYF. The CDR3, as DNA: TGTGCCACCTCAGTGTGGGGAAACACCATATATTTT.

The V call is TRBV28, the J call TRBJ1-2; D is perhaps TRBD1 (5 bases). V dropped 8 bases and J dropped 3 bases, with 13 bases sitting between them. CDR3 length: 13 amino acids. Per the germline V gene, CDR1 is MDHEN and CDR2 is SYDVKM. The CDR3 DNA reads TGTGCCAGCGGGGAAGGGGATTACTATGGCTACACCTTC. It specifies CASGEGDYYGYTF.

This clone was detected a few times. This chain joins TRBV5-4 and TRBJ1-2; D is unclear. V was cut by 0 bases and J by 6 bases, with 6 bases left in between. The CDR3 is 12 amino acids. Germline V gene sequence: CDR1 SGHNT, CDR2 YYREEE (reference sequence). CDR3 protein: CASSLAGNGYTF. CDR3 DNA: TGTGCCAGCAGCTTGGCGGGGAATGGCTACACCTTC.

The chain has TRBV2 and TRBJ1-2; 7 positions match TRBD1. This CDR3 has 15 amino acids. From germline, CDR1 is SNHLY and CDR2 FYNNEI. V lost 0 bases, J lost 1 base, and 2 bases stayed unmatched. The CDR3 coding sequence is TGTGCCAGCAGTGAAGCGGGACAGTATAACTATGGCTACACCTTC. Translated: CASSEAGQYNYGYTF.

This chain links TRBV6-6 with TRBJ2-7, with 8 bases aligning to TRBD2. The CDR3 contains 15 residues. CDR1 and CDR2 from the germline V gene are MNHNY and SVGAGI (reference sequence). Losses at the gene ends were 2 bases for V and 0 bases for J; bases not matched to a gene: 3. In nucleotides, the CDR3 is TGTGCCAGCAGTTACCGGGGGGGCATCTCCTACGAGCAGTACTTC. Protein sequence: CASSYRGGISYEQYF.

The rearrangement links TRBV7-3 to TRBJ2-2; weak D call: TRBD1 (5 bases). V lost 4 bases to trimming and J lost 6 bases, with 12 bases between them. The CDR3 extends over 14 amino acids. From germline, CDR1 is SGHTA and CDR2 FQGTGA. CDR3: CASSSDSRPGELFF. The CDR3, as DNA: TGTGCCAGCAGCTCTGACAGCAGGCCCGGGGAGCTGTTTTTT.

The J gene is TRBJ2-1, the V gene TRBV29-1; no clear D gene. Germline V gene data show CDR1 as SQVTM and CDR2 as ANQGSEA. V lost 2 bases and J lost 5, with 7 bases in between. There are 12 residues in the CDR3. The CDR3 protein is CSVENFNNEQFF. The CDR3 DNA sequence: TGCAGCGTTGAAAACTTTAACAATGAGCAGTTCTTC.

This clone was counted between two and nine times. The sample contains more than one DNA sequence encoding this CDR3. J is TRBJ2-1 and V is TRBV7-3, with D unclear. Trimming took 4 bases from V and 5 from J, leaving 9 bases between them. Germline CDR1 reads SGHTA; CDR2 reads FQGTGA. This CDR3 spans 13 amino acids. CDR3 loop: CASSSGFNNEQFF. CDR3 in DNA: TGTGCCAGCAGCTCAGGATTTAACAATGAGCAGTTCTTC.

The J gene is TRBJ2-7, the V gene TRBV11-3; a weak D match, TRBD1 (6 bases). The CDR3 extends over 17 amino acids. Trimming took off 5 bases at V and 3 bases at J, with 23 bases between the two ends. CDR1 SGHNT and CDR2 YENEEA come from the germline V gene. The CDR3 DNA sequence: TGTGCCAGCAGCCCAGATCAGGGGCAGTGGGGCGGCTACGAGCAGTACGTC. Its translation: CASSPDQGQWGGYEQYV.

To note about this clone: The sample carries other DNA sequences with the same CDR3. V gene TRBV5-1 combines with J gene TRBJ1-1; D gene unclear. Deletions cut 0 bases from V and 2 bases from J, with 8 bases between. Germline V lookup: CDR1 SGHRS, CDR2 YFSETQ. This CDR3 has 14 residues. This CDR3 is CASSLGAANTEAFF. As DNA, the CDR3 is TGCGCCAGCAGCTTGGGGGCAGCCAACACTGAAGCTTTCTTT.

This chain joins TRBV19 and TRBJ2-1, with 7 bases fitting TRBD2. Trimming at V came to 4 bases and at J to 6 bases, leaving 0 bases not matched to a gene. The CDR3 extends over 12 amino acids. Germline V gene lookup returns CDR1 LNHDA and CDR2 SQIVND (reference sequence). Here the CDR3 DNA reads TGTGCCAGTAGTACGGGGGGCAATGAGCAGTTCTTC. It is translated as CASSTGGNEQFF.

The J gene is TRBJ2-1, the V gene TRBV18, with 8 bases fitting TRBD1. This CDR3 has 14 residues. V gave up 3 bases and J gave up 7 bases; unmatched junction bases: 5. In germline, CDR1 is KGHSH, CDR2 LQKENI. The CDR3 bases are TGTGCCAGCTCACCCGGACAGGGAGGAAATGAGCAGTTCTTC. Amino acid sequence: CASSPGQGGNEQFF.

The rearrangement joins TRBV29-1 to TRBJ1-1, with D perhaps matching TRBD1 (6 bases). This CDR3 contains 13 residues. Germline loops: CDR1 SQVTM, CDR2 ANQGSEA. Trimming cost V 7 bases and J 1 base, with 13 bases left between them. The CDR3 DNA reads TGCAGCGCATATAGGACAGCGAACACTGAAGCTTTCTTT. It codes for CSAYRTANTEAFF.